This TCR beta chain was profiled in a study of blood T cell repertoires in COVID-19. This clone came up once. Distinct nucleotide sequences in the sample also encode this CDR3. The germline V gene has CDR1 KGHSH and CDR2 LQKENI. The CDR3 totals 14 residues. With V trimmed by 6 bases and J by 2 bases, 5 bases remained unmatched. The data were produced by immunoSEQ multiplex PCR, yet TCRdb's version contains in-frame clones alone and is incomplete. The table records roughly 200,000 clones, approximately 91% of them present only once. The chain is built from TRBV18 and TRBJ1-2; 8 positions match TRBD1. Sequenced material: peripheral blood. The TCR originated in a woman aged 40 to 50 who had recovered from COVID-19. CDR3 region: CASSPGTGNYGYTF. The CDR3 DNA is TGTGCCAGCTCGCCCGGGACAGGCAACTATGGCTACACCTTC. Combining the CDR3 with reference TRBV18 and TRBJ1-2 gives the whole variable domain NAGVMQNPRHLVRRRGQEARLRCSPMKGHSHVYWYRQLPEEGLKFMVYLQKENIIDESGMPKERFSAEFPKEGPSILRIQQVVRGDSAAYFCASSPGTGNYGYTFGSGTRLTVV.